These 12 T cell receptor beta chains were all obtained from the same sample, sequenced in a study of T-cell memory formation after mild COVID-19. TCRdb passed the 5' RACE reads through MiXCR, listing each CDR3 protein once. The table lists about 350,000 distinct CDR3 sequences, roughly 13% of them singletons. Material: PBMCs or a T cell subset sorted from them (not recorded which). The receptors derive from a man aged 18-30 years who had mild COVID-19 (a few samples of this study predate the infection). Cell type and time point are not known.

The chain carries TRBV20-1 and TRBJ2-3; no definite D call. CDR3 size: 13 residues. Trimming took off 0 bases at V and 2 bases at J, with 6 bases between the two ends. CDR1 and CDR2 (germline): DFQATT, SNEGSKA (reference sequence). Here the CDR3 reads CSARDQDTDTQYF. Here the CDR3 DNA reads TGCAGTGCTAGAGACCAAGACACAGATACGCAGTATTTT.

In this sample, this clonotype turned up a few times. This sequence joins TRBV6-2 or TRBV6-3 and TRBJ2-5, with a tentative D call TRBD2 (6 bases). The V gene lost 2 bases and the J gene lost 5 bases, with 9 bases spanning the gap. Germline-derived CDR1 and CDR2 are MNHEY and SVGEGT. The CDR3 is 13 residues long. The CDR3 DNA reads TGTGCCAGCAGTTACGGAGGGACGGAGACCCAGTACTTC. The encoded protein is CASSYGGTETQYF.

In its sample, this clonotype was seen a few times. The chain recombines TRBV11-2 with TRBJ2-3, with 7 bases lining up with TRBD2. CDR1 and CDR2 (germline): SGHAT, FQNNGV. V was clipped by 5 bases and J by 2 bases; unmatched bases: 7. The CDR3 sequence is 15 residues long. As DNA, the CDR3 is TGTGCCAGCAGCCTCAGACTAGCCTACACAGATACGCAGTATTTT. Its protein is CASSLRLAYTDTQYF.

This clonotype was seen at least ten times. The J gene is TRBJ2-3, the V gene TRBV11-2; TRBD1 aligns across 7 bases. The CDR3 loop spans 12 amino acids. Germline values: CDR1 SGHAT, CDR2 FQNNGV. V lost 5 bases, J lost 6 bases, and 2 bases stayed unmatched. The CDR3 loop reads CASSPQGDTQYF. In DNA form, the CDR3 reads TGTGCCAGCAGCCCACAGGGGGATACGCAGTATTTT.

With regard to this clonotype: A read error may be the cause here, since a much bigger clone is one base away. The chain couples TRBV6-6 to TRBJ2-5; 8 bases line up with TRBD2. CDR1 is MNHNY, CDR2 SVGAGI, per germline (reference sequence). The CDR3 covers 14 residues. The CDR3 DNA is TGTGCCAGCAGTTTCTCCGGGGGGGCAGAGACCAAGTACTTC. Translation gives CASSFSGGAETKYF.

This clonotype has at least ten counts. The V and J genes are TRBV4-1 and TRBJ1-6; the match to TRBD1 covers 10 bases. Per germline, CDR1 MGHRA and CDR2 YSYEKL. Germline trimming cut 0 bases from V and 7 bases from J; bases unmatched to any gene: 15. The CDR3 is 20 residues long. In DNA, the CDR3 is TGCGCCAGCAGCCAAGAGGGCGGGACAGGGGTCCGCGGTGTAAATTCACCCCTCCACTTT. It translates to CASSQEGGTGVRGVNSPLHF.

This clonotype was seen a few times. The chain employs TRBV10-1 and TRBJ2-7; 10 nucleotides line up with TRBD1. Per the germline V gene, CDR1 is WNHNN and CDR2 is SYGVQD (reference sequence). The CDR3 extends over 13 amino acids. V shed 5 bases and J 5 bases; nucleotides not matched to a gene: 3. CDR3 in amino acids: CASSMTGGNEQYF. Written as DNA, the CDR3 is TGCGCCAGCAGTATGACAGGGGGCAACGAGCAGTACTTC.

The V call is TRBV11-2, the J call TRBJ1-2; 9 bases align to TRBD1. The V and J ends lost 5 bases and 3 bases, in that order; junction bases with no gene match: 7. CDR3 length: 15 amino acids. Per germline, CDR1 SGHAT and CDR2 FQNNGV. The CDR3 nucleotides read TGTGCCAGCAGCCCCCGACAGGGGGTCCACTATGGCTACACCTTC. Protein: CASSPRQGVHYGYTF.

This clonotype was seen a handful of times. The chain combines TRBV10-3 with TRBJ1-1; D unresolved. V gave up 2 bases and J gave up 0 bases, with 7 bases separating them. The CDR3 has 14 residues. Germline lookup yields CDR1 ENHRY and CDR2 SYGVKD. This chain's CDR3 is CAISEPGMNTEAFF. CDR3 nucleotide sequence: TGTGCCATCAGTGAGCCAGGAATGAACACTGAAGCTTTCTTT.

The table lists this clonotype with a few counts. This chain links TRBV20-1 with TRBJ1-1; 9 nucleotides align to TRBD1. CDR1 is DFQATT, CDR2 SNEGSKA, per germline (reference sequence). This CDR3 has 12 amino acids. The V gene end was trimmed by 3 bases and the J gene end by 11 bases; junction bases not matched to a gene: 7. This CDR3 is CSASYGQGRAFF. The CDR3 region has the DNA TGCAGTGCTAGCTACGGACAGGGGAGGGCTTTCTTT.

The chain has TRBV9 and TRBJ2-6; TRBD1 might be the D (5 bases). Germline lookup yields CDR1 SGDLS and CDR2 YYNGEE. V was clipped by 4 bases and J by 0 bases, with 17 bases between them. CDR3 length: 18 amino acids. The CDR3 DNA reads as TGTGCCAGCAGCCCGCGCCTAGACAGTCCCTCTGGGGCCAACGTCCTGACTTTC. It is translated as CASSPRLDSPSGANVLTF.

The sample holds many counts of this clonotype. The chain couples TRBV10-3 to TRBJ2-3, with D unclear. V was trimmed by 6 bases and J by 4 bases, leaving 8 bases between them. This CDR3 contains 12 residues. Germline loops: CDR1 ENHRY, CDR2 SYGVKD. The CDR3 nucleotides are TGTGCCATCAGGACGAGTCCAGATACGCAGTATTTT. This encodes CAIRTSPDTQYF.